This T cell receptor beta chain was captured by sequencing in a study of CD8 T cells in Susac syndrome. Background on the study: Clinically active disease was present in five or six of the sequenced Susac syndrome patients. Roughly eight of these patients were in remission.

RNA in amounts of roughly 0.5 to 1 ug was reverse transcribed with random hexamers. immunoSEQ multiplex PCR amplified TCR beta CDR3 across 54 Vbeta, 13 Jbeta. TCRdb itself ran the immunoSEQ multiplex PCR reads through MiXCR, one entry per CDR3 protein. The table shows 150,000 or so distinct CDR3 sequences, with around 96% occurring only once. The receptor comes from a human donor with Susac syndrome. Sequences were obtained from CD4+ T cells from PBMCs.

The CDR3 DNA reads TGCAGTGCTGAGCTAGCCACTGAAGCTTTCTTT. Residues: CSAELATEAFF. V usage is TRBV20-1 and J usage is TRBJ1-1; D gene ambiguous. Looked up from germline, CDR1 is DFQATT and CDR2 is SNEGSKA (reference sequence). The CDR3 loop spans 11 amino acids. Trimming took off 5 bases at V and 4 bases at J, with 8 bases between the two ends.